The rows below give T cell receptor beta chains drawn from one sample of a study of cytomegalovirus exposure and HLA in healthy donors. Assay used: immunoSEQ multiplex PCR; TCRdb lists only in-frame clones, some missing. The data contain about 170,000 clones, around 81% of them singletons. Sequencing was carried out using PBMCs. All receptors derive from a woman under 40 in good health and CMV-seropositive. Both conserved end residues are part of each CDR3. Each record gives: D gene, V gene, J gene, clone size, CDR3 DNA, CDR3 protein. The D gene is left open where the match is weak. Not every row has a clone size; where given, it reads once, few, many or a size class.

d_call: TRBD1; v_call: TRBV29-1; j_call: TRBJ1-2; clone_size: -; cdr3_nt: TGCAGCGCGCACCAGGGGGCGGGTGGCTACACCTTC; cdr3_aa: CSAHQGAGGYTF
d_call: -; v_call: TRBV6-5; j_call: TRBJ1-1; clone_size: -; cdr3_nt: TGTGCCAGCAGTTCGGGATTGAACACTGAAGCTTTCTTT; cdr3_aa: CASSSGLNTEAFF
d_call: TRBD1; v_call: TRBV7-6; j_call: TRBJ2-7; clone_size: -; cdr3_nt: TGTGCCAGCAGCCACGGACAGGATTCCTACGAGCAGTACTTC; cdr3_aa: CASSHGQDSYEQYF
d_call: TRBD1; v_call: TRBV9; j_call: TRBJ1-4; clone_size: few; cdr3_nt: TGTGCCAGCAGCGACGACAGGGGGGGAGAAAAACTGTTTTTT; cdr3_aa: CASSDDRGGEKLFF
d_call: -; v_call: TRBV18; j_call: TRBJ2-1; clone_size: -; cdr3_nt: TGTGCCAGCTCACCACAGGGGGACGATGAGCAGTTCTTC; cdr3_aa: CASSPQGDDEQFF
d_call: TRBD1; v_call: TRBV7-7; j_call: TRBJ2-7; clone_size: -; cdr3_nt: TGTGCCAGCAGCTTAGACAGGGGTCACGAGCAGTACTTC; cdr3_aa: CASSLDRGHEQYF
d_call: -; v_call: TRBV27; j_call: TRBJ1-5; clone_size: few; cdr3_nt: TGTGCCAGCAGTTTATCCGGGTATCAGCCCCAGCATTTT; cdr3_aa: CASSLSGYQPQHF
d_call: -; v_call: TRBV7-9; j_call: TRBJ1-2; clone_size: once; cdr3_nt: TGTGCCAGCAGCTTAGGGGACTACGGGCCCTATGGCTACACCTTC; cdr3_aa: CASSLGDYGPYGYTF
d_call: TRBD2; v_call: TRBV11-2; j_call: TRBJ2-7; clone_size: -; cdr3_nt: TGTGCCAGCAGCTCGCGGGGGGGACCCAAATTCTACGAGCAGTACTTC; cdr3_aa: CASSSRGGPKFYEQYF
d_call: TRBD2; v_call: TRBV5-1; j_call: TRBJ2-1; clone_size: -; cdr3_nt: TGCGCCACCCGGGAGGGCTCGCACAATGAGCAGTTCTTC; cdr3_aa: CATREGSHNEQFF
d_call: TRBD1; v_call: TRBV4-3; j_call: TRBJ2-7; clone_size: -; cdr3_nt: TGCGCCAGCAGCCAAGAGGGGGAGGGACAGGGGACCTACGAGCAGTACTTC; cdr3_aa: CASSQEGEGQGTYEQYF
d_call: TRBD1; v_call: TRBV6-5; j_call: TRBJ2-7; clone_size: -; cdr3_nt: TGTGCCAGCAGCCCGGGACAGTTGATATACGAGCAGTACTTC; cdr3_aa: CASSPGQLIYEQYF
d_call: -; v_call: TRBV6-6; j_call: TRBJ2-3; clone_size: -; cdr3_nt: TGTGCCAGCAGTTACGCGGGGACCACAGATACGCAGTATTTT; cdr3_aa: CASSYAGTTDTQYF
d_call: TRBD2; v_call: TRBV6-1; j_call: TRBJ2-3; clone_size: -; cdr3_nt: TGTGCCAGCAGTGAATTGTGGTCGGGACTAGCGGGACCCGTGGGGGATACGCAGTATTTT; cdr3_aa: CASSELWSGLAGPVGDTQYF
d_call: -; v_call: TRBV5-1; j_call: TRBJ1-1; clone_size: -; cdr3_nt: TGCGCCAGCAGCTTGCGGGGGAACACTGAAGCTTTCTTT; cdr3_aa: CASSLRGNTEAFF
d_call: TRBD2; v_call: TRBV9; j_call: TRBJ2-5; clone_size: -; cdr3_nt: TGTGCCAGCAGCGTATCGGGACTAGCGGGAGGAGAGACCCAGTACTTC; cdr3_aa: CASSVSGLAGGETQYF
d_call: TRBD2; v_call: TRBV11-2; j_call: TRBJ2-2; clone_size: -; cdr3_nt: TGTGCCAGCAGCCGGACTAGCGGGCGAACCGGGGAGCTGTTTTTT; cdr3_aa: CASSRTSGRTGELFF
d_call: -; v_call: TRBV10-2; j_call: TRBJ2-7; clone_size: once; cdr3_nt: TGCGCCAGCCTAACCTCTACAGGGAACTCCTACGAGCAGTACTTC; cdr3_aa: CASLTSTGNSYEQYF
d_call: -; v_call: TRBV6-5; j_call: TRBJ1-5; clone_size: few; cdr3_nt: TGTGCCAGCAGTCAGAAACCTCTCAATCAGCCCCAGCATTTT; cdr3_aa: CASSQKPLNQPQHF
d_call: -; v_call: TRBV19; j_call: TRBJ1-5; clone_size: -; cdr3_nt: TGTGCCAGTAGTATGGGGCGTGGGGGCTGGGATCAGCCCCAGCATTTT; cdr3_aa: CASSMGRGGWDQPQHF
d_call: -; v_call: TRBV25-1; j_call: TRBJ1-2; clone_size: few; cdr3_nt: TGTGCCAGCAGTTTAGGGGTCGGCTACACCTTC; cdr3_aa: CASSLGVGYTF
d_call: TRBD2; v_call: TRBV5-1; j_call: TRBJ2-7; clone_size: -; cdr3_nt: TGCGCCAGCAGCTTGGAAGCTGGCGGGAGCTTTACCTACGAGCAGTACTTC; cdr3_aa: CASSLEAGGSFTYEQYF
d_call: -; v_call: TRBV5-6; j_call: TRBJ1-1; clone_size: -; cdr3_nt: TGTGCCAGCAGCCGGGGGGGCGTTGAAGCTTTCTTT; cdr3_aa: CASSRGGVEAFF
d_call: -; v_call: TRBV19; j_call: TRBJ2-5; clone_size: -; cdr3_nt: TGTGCCAGTAGTACCTATGCGGGATCAGAAGAGACCCAGTACTTC; cdr3_aa: CASSTYAGSEETQYF
d_call: -; v_call: TRBV29-1; j_call: TRBJ1-4; clone_size: -; cdr3_nt: TGCAGCGTAGAGGACAGATATAATGAAAAACTGTTTTTT; cdr3_aa: CSVEDRYNEKLFF
d_call: TRBD1; v_call: TRBV29-1; j_call: TRBJ2-3; clone_size: -; cdr3_nt: TGCAGCGCAACCGGGACAGGGGGCACAGATACGCAGTATTTT; cdr3_aa: CSATGTGGTDTQYF
d_call: TRBD2; v_call: TRBV30; j_call: TRBJ2-7; clone_size: -; cdr3_nt: TGTGCCTGGAGTGGGAGCGGGGGGGTACACGAGCAGTACTTC; cdr3_aa: CAWSGSGGVHEQYF
d_call: TRBD1; v_call: TRBV29-1; j_call: TRBJ1-4; clone_size: -; cdr3_nt: TGCAGCGTTTCACGACAGGGTCTTGATGAAAAACTGTTTTTT; cdr3_aa: CSVSRQGLDEKLFF
d_call: TRBD1; v_call: TRBV7-9; j_call: TRBJ1-2; clone_size: -; cdr3_nt: TGTGCCAGCAGCTCGACAGGGTTGATAGCCGCTAACTATGGCTACACCTTC; cdr3_aa: CASSSTGLIAANYGYTF
d_call: -; v_call: TRBV4-1; j_call: TRBJ1-1; clone_size: -; cdr3_nt: TGCGCCAGCAGCCAAGATGGTCTAGAAGCTTTCTTT; cdr3_aa: CASSQDGLEAFF
d_call: -; v_call: TRBV6-6; j_call: TRBJ2-7; clone_size: -; cdr3_nt: TGTGCCAGCAGCACCGAGGGGCGGGGACGCTACGAGCAGTACTTC; cdr3_aa: CASSTEGRGRYEQYF
d_call: TRBD2; v_call: TRBV2; j_call: TRBJ2-2; clone_size: -; cdr3_nt: TGTGCCAGCAGTGACGGGACTAAGAACACCGGGGAGCTGTTTTTT; cdr3_aa: CASSDGTKNTGELFF
d_call: -; v_call: TRBV5-6; j_call: TRBJ1-1; clone_size: -; cdr3_nt: TGTGCCAGCAGCTTGGGGGGGGGCGTGGTGGCTTTCTTT; cdr3_aa: CASSLGGGVVAFF
d_call: -; v_call: TRBV28; j_call: TRBJ1-6; clone_size: few; cdr3_nt: TGTGCCAGCAGCCCGGGGGGGCAGGTCGTGGGGTCACCCCTCCACTTT; cdr3_aa: CASSPGGQVVGSPLHF
d_call: -; v_call: TRBV29-1; j_call: TRBJ1-1; clone_size: -; cdr3_nt: TGCAGCGTTGTTAGTTCTGGAGCTTTCTTT; cdr3_aa: CSVVSSGAFF
d_call: -; v_call: TRBV15; j_call: TRBJ1-2; clone_size: -; cdr3_nt: TGTGCCACCAGCGTCGCGGGGCCCAGCCCCTATGGCTACACCTTC; cdr3_aa: CATSVAGPSPYGYTF
d_call: TRBD1; v_call: TRBV7-2; j_call: TRBJ1-5; clone_size: -; cdr3_nt: TGTGCCAGCAGCCCTGGGACAGGGCAAAATCAGCCCCAGCATTTT; cdr3_aa: CASSPGTGQNQPQHF
d_call: -; v_call: TRBV27; j_call: TRBJ2-1; clone_size: -; cdr3_nt: TGTGCCAGCAGTTTATTACGGGAGAGCCACAATGAGCAGTTCTTC; cdr3_aa: CASSLLRESHNEQFF
d_call: -; v_call: TRBV14; j_call: TRBJ2-5; clone_size: -; cdr3_nt: TGTGCCAGCAGCCTCGGAGAGACCCAGTACTTC; cdr3_aa: CASSLGETQYF
d_call: -; v_call: TRBV6-6; j_call: TRBJ1-1; clone_size: once; cdr3_nt: TGTGCCAGCACCCCACGGGGGGGAGGGAACACTGAAGCTTTCTTT; cdr3_aa: CASTPRGGGNTEAFF
d_call: TRBD2; v_call: TRBV7-6; j_call: TRBJ2-7; clone_size: -; cdr3_nt: TGTGCCAGCAGCCCTCCGTATGGCGGGGGGGCCCACGAGCAGTACTTC; cdr3_aa: CASSPPYGGGAHEQYF
d_call: -; v_call: TRBV7-2; j_call: TRBJ1-3; clone_size: -; cdr3_nt: TGTGCCAGCAGCGCGAGCTCTGGAAACACCATATATTTT; cdr3_aa: CASSASSGNTIYF
d_call: -; v_call: TRBV30; j_call: TRBJ2-3; clone_size: -; cdr3_nt: TGTGCCTGGAGTGGAGGGATCACAGATACGCAGTATTTT; cdr3_aa: CAWSGGITDTQYF
d_call: TRBD1; v_call: TRBV5-1; j_call: TRBJ2-1; clone_size: once; cdr3_nt: TGCGCCAGCAGTATCGACAGGGGGCTGAATGAGCAGTTCTTC; cdr3_aa: CASSIDRGLNEQFF
d_call: TRBD2; v_call: TRBV7-2; j_call: TRBJ2-5; clone_size: -; cdr3_nt: TGTGCCAGCTCCTCCCAGGGGCGGGGGGGACAAGAGACCCAGTACTTC; cdr3_aa: CASSSQGRGGQETQYF
d_call: TRBD1; v_call: TRBV7-9; j_call: TRBJ1-2; clone_size: -; cdr3_nt: TGTGCCAGCAGCGCAGGAGGGACAGGGGACGCTAACTATGGCTACACCTTC; cdr3_aa: CASSAGGTGDANYGYTF
d_call: -; v_call: TRBV4-1; j_call: TRBJ1-3; clone_size: -; cdr3_nt: TGCGCCAGCAGGTCAGTAGGGGGTCCTCGCTCTGGAAACACCATATATTTT; cdr3_aa: CASRSVGGPRSGNTIYF
d_call: TRBD2; v_call: TRBV4-1; j_call: TRBJ2-7; clone_size: -; cdr3_nt: TGCGCCAGCAGCCTCCGTGGGACTAGCTACGAGCAGTACTTC; cdr3_aa: CASSLRGTSYEQYF
d_call: TRBD2; v_call: TRBV15; j_call: TRBJ2-5; clone_size: -; cdr3_nt: TGTGCCACCAGCAGAGATAGGGAGACTAGCGGGAGGGGGGGGTGGGAGACCCAGTACTTC; cdr3_aa: CATSRDRETSGRGGWETQYF
d_call: -; v_call: TRBV10-2; j_call: TRBJ2-2; clone_size: -; cdr3_nt: TGCGCCAGCAGTGAGCGCCGGTCACACACCGGGGAGCTGTTTTTT; cdr3_aa: CASSERRSHTGELFF
d_call: TRBD1; v_call: TRBV7-2; j_call: TRBJ2-7; clone_size: -; cdr3_nt: TGTGCCAGCAGCAGACCGGGACAGGGGGCCCACGAGCAGTACTTC; cdr3_aa: CASSRPGQGAHEQYF
d_call: TRBD1; v_call: TRBV5-1; j_call: TRBJ2-1; clone_size: -; cdr3_nt: TGCGCCAGCAGCCCGAGAGGGACAGGGCTCTACAATGAGCAGTTCTTC; cdr3_aa: CASSPRGTGLYNEQFF
d_call: -; v_call: TRBV28; j_call: TRBJ1-5; clone_size: few; cdr3_nt: TGTGCCAGCAGTCTCACAGGGTTCCAGCCCCAGCATTTT; cdr3_aa: CASSLTGFQPQHF
d_call: TRBD1; v_call: TRBV7-9; j_call: TRBJ2-7; clone_size: -; cdr3_nt: TGTGCCAGCAGCTTTGAAGACAGGGCCGAGCAGTACTTC; cdr3_aa: CASSFEDRAEQYF
d_call: TRBD1; v_call: TRBV7-2; j_call: TRBJ1-4; clone_size: -; cdr3_nt: TGTGCCAGCAGCCCCTGGGACAGGGAAGGTGAAAAACTGTTTTTT; cdr3_aa: CASSPWDREGEKLFF